The rows below give T cell receptor beta chains drawn from one sample of a study of identical twins. From the 5' RACE reads, TCRdb called clonotypes with MiXCR, one entry per CDR3 protein. The sample has under 300,000 distinct CDR3 sequences; approximately 8.3% are singletons. The sample also formed part of further work on yellow fever vaccine responses in identical twins.

The sequenced sample consisted of CD8+ T cells sorted from blood. The receptors come from a woman under 30 in good health. CDR3s include the opening cysteine and the closing phenylalanine or tryptophan. A D gene is named only where the DNA matches it firmly. Only part of the rows carry a size: once, few, many, or a class if the clone is expanded.

D	V	J	size	DNA	CDR3
.	TRBV4-1	TRBJ2-1	.	TGCGCCAGCACCAGTTGGAATGAGCAGTTCTTC	CASTSWNEQFF
.	TRBV6-4	TRBJ2-1	.	TGTGCCAGCAGTACGAGAGGAGGGAATGAGCAGTTCTTC	CASSTRGGNEQFF
.	TRBV11-2	TRBJ2-7	few	TGTGCCAGCAGCTTAGTTAAGTCCTCCGGGTACGAGCAGTACTTC	CASSLVKSSGYEQYF
TRBD2	TRBV10-2	TRBJ2-5	.	TGCGCCAGCAGCACGTGGAGCGGGAGGGGTGAGACCCAGTACTTC	CASSTWSGRGETQYF
.	TRBV7-9	TRBJ2-2	many	TGTGCCAGCAACCCTCAGAGGCAGGGGGAGCTGTTTTTT	CASNPQRQGELFF
TRBD2	TRBV29-1	TRBJ2-1	many	TGCAGCGTTGGTATCAGCGGGATAAATGAGCAGTTCTTC	CSVGISGINEQFF
.	TRBV27	TRBJ2-7	many	TGTGCCAGCAGTCCCCGACTGGAATCCTACGAGCAGTACTTC	CASSPRLESYEQYF
.	TRBV6-2/TRBV6-3	TRBJ2-1	.	TGTGCCAGCACCGCCAAGCCACCTGGGAATGAGCAGTTCTTC	CASTAKPPGNEQFF
.	TRBV6-5	TRBJ2-1	few	TGTGCCAGCAGTTATCCCTCGAATGCGCGGAATGAGCAGTTCTTC	CASSYPSNARNEQFF
.	TRBV27	TRBJ2-6	.	TGTGCCATCAAAATCCCGGCCAGCGCTGGGGCCAACGTCCTGACTTTC	CAIKIPASAGANVLTF
.	TRBV29-1	TRBJ2-3	few	TGCAGCGTCCCACCCCGGGGAGTATTAGGCACAGATACGCAGTATTTT	CSVPPRGVLGTDTQYF
TRBD1	TRBV14	TRBJ2-2	few	TGTGCCAGCAGCCAAGGCCCGGGACAGGTATCGCGAGCCGGGGAGCTGTTTTTT	CASSQGPGQVSRAGELFF
.	TRBV6-5	TRBJ2-5	many	TGTGCCAGCAGTTACAACGGCCCAATATCCAAAGAGACCCAGTACTTC	CASSYNGPISKETQYF
.	TRBV11-1	TRBJ2-1	.	TGTGCCAGCAGCTTAGTACCGGGACAAGCGACCTCCTACAATGAGCAGTTCTTC	CASSLVPGQATSYNEQFF
.	TRBV6-2/TRBV6-3	TRBJ2-5	.	TGTGCCAGCAGCCCTTCCCGACAGAGGGAGACCCAGTACTTC	CASSPSRQRETQYF
TRBD1	TRBV10-3	TRBJ2-2	few	TGTGCCATCAGTGAAGGGACAGCCTCGAACACCGGGGAGCTGTTTTTT	CAISEGTASNTGELFF
TRBD2	TRBV12-3/TRBV12-4	TRBJ2-5	many	TGTGCCAGCAGTTTGAGCGGGAGTGTAGGAGAGACCCAGTACTTC	CASSLSGSVGETQYF
.	TRBV29-1	TRBJ2-7	many	TGCAGCGTTGCGGACAACTCCTACGAGCAGTACTTC	CSVADNSYEQYF
.	TRBV29-1	TRBJ2-1	few	TGCAGCGTTGAAGGAGCCGCTTACAATGAGCAGTTCTTC	CSVEGAAYNEQFF
TRBD1	TRBV7-9	TRBJ2-2	few	TGTGCCAGCAGCTTAGCAGGGGGCAGGAACACCGGGGAGCTGTTTTTT	CASSLAGGRNTGELFF
TRBD1	TRBV12-3/TRBV12-4	TRBJ2-2	many	TGTGCCAGCAGTCTGGGACAGGGAGATCCCTTGGGTACCGGGGAGCTGTTTTTT	CASSLGQGDPLGTGELFF
.	TRBV3-1	TRBJ2-2	.	TGTGCCAGCAGCCGCCGCGACTTGAACACCGGGGAGCTGTTTTTT	CASSRRDLNTGELFF
TRBD2	TRBV20-1	TRBJ2-7	few	TGCAGTGCTAGAGATCTTAGCGGGAGCTACGAGCAGTACTTC	CSARDLSGSYEQYF
.	TRBV20-1	TRBJ2-4	.	TGCAGTGCTAGAGATAGAACACTAGCCAAAAACATTCAGTACTTC	CSARDRTLAKNIQYF
TRBD2	TRBV3-1	TRBJ2-3	.	TGTGCCAGCAGCCAAGAGGGCCTAGCGGGTGGGTTCACAGATACGCAGTATTTT	CASSQEGLAGGFTDTQYF
.	TRBV28	TRBJ2-2	.	TGTGCCAGCAGACAACAGGGAACCGGGGAGCTGTTTTTT	CASRQQGTGELFF
.	TRBV29-1	TRBJ2-1	.	TGCAGCGTGAAGGCTTGGGGGCTGAATGAGCAGTTCTTC	CSVKAWGLNEQFF
.	TRBV4-3	TRBJ1-4	many	TGCGCCAGCAGCCAAGATAGGAGCGGTAATGAAAAACTGTTTTTT	CASSQDRSGNEKLFF
.	TRBV28	TRBJ2-7	few	TGTGCCAGCAGTTTGCGGGGTGGGGCCCTCTACGAGCAGTACTTC	CASSLRGGALYEQYF
.	TRBV5-1	TRBJ2-5	.	TGCGCCAGCAGCTTGGAAACTAGCCGGGGGGAGACCCAGTACTTC	CASSLETSRGETQYF
.	TRBV5-8	TRBJ1-1	.	TGTGCCAGCAGCCAAAGTTGGGAAGCTTTCTTT	CASSQSWEAFF
.	TRBV5-6	TRBJ1-1	few	TGTGCCAGCAGCTCTGCATCCGGGAACACTGAAGCTTTCTTT	CASSSASGNTEAFF
.	TRBV11-2	TRBJ2-5	few	TGTGCCAGCAGCCGACCGGGACCCACCTCGGAGGAGACCCAGTACTTC	CASSRPGPTSEETQYF
TRBD1	TRBV2	TRBJ2-3	.	TGTGCCAGCAGTGTCGGACAGGGGTCAGATACGCAGTATTTT	CASSVGQGSDTQYF
TRBD1	TRBV20-1	TRBJ2-3	few	TGCAGTGCTAGAGACTACAGGGGCCCAACAGATACGCAGTATTTT	CSARDYRGPTDTQYF
.	TRBV9	TRBJ2-3	few	TGTGCCAGCAGCGTAGCCTACTACACAGATACGCAGTATTTT	CASSVAYYTDTQYF
TRBD2	TRBV10-2	TRBJ2-1	.	TGCGCCAGTGGACTAGCGGGAGTCGACAATGAGCAGTTCTTC	CASGLAGVDNEQFF